These 10 T cell receptor beta chains originate from one sample sequenced in a study of blood T cell repertoires in COVID-19. TCRdb's copy holds only in-frame clones and misses some; the assay was immunoSEQ multiplex PCR. Of 250,000 to 300,000 clones listed, about 88% are singletons. The sequenced material came from peripheral blood. The source is a woman in her forties who had recovered from COVID-19.

The genes are TRBV9 and TRBJ2-1; D possibly corresponds to TRBD2 (5 bases). V dropped 4 bases and J dropped 8 bases, with 19 bases sitting between them. CDR1 and CDR2 (germline): SGDLS, YYNGEE. The CDR3 totals 15 residues. CDR3 residues: CASSFSAGRLDEQFF. The CDR3 nucleotides read TGTGCCAGCAGCTTTAGCGCGGGTAGATTGGATGAGCAGTTCTTC.

The chain recombines TRBV9 with TRBJ1-3, with D possibly being TRBD1 (6 bases). The germline gives CDR1 SGDLS, CDR2 YYNGEE. Trimming left V 0 bases short and J 8 bases short, with 15 bases between. The CDR3 is 15 residues long. The CDR3 spells CASSVAEDRAHTIYF. DNA of the CDR3: TGTGCCAGCAGCGTAGCCGAGGACAGAGCTCACACCATATATTTT.

This clone was found a few times. This chain joins TRBV4-3 and TRBJ2-5; no definite D call. V was trimmed by 0 bases and J by 4 bases, leaving 12 bases between them. This CDR3 contains 15 residues. The V gene's germline CDR1 is LGHNA and CDR2 YSLEER. DNA of the CDR3: TGCGCCAGCAGCCAAGATTTAGTCCCTGGAGAGACCCAGTACTTC. As protein: CASSQDLVPGETQYF.

This rearrangement joins TRBV29-1 to TRBJ2-1; TRBD2 agrees at 12 bases. Looked up from germline, CDR1 is SQVTM and CDR2 is ANQGSEA. The CDR3 has 14 amino acids. Germline trimming cut 5 bases from V and 9 bases from J; bases unmatched to any gene: 8. CDR3 coding DNA: TGCAGCGTTTCTGCTAGCGGGGGGGCAAGTGAGCAGTTCTTC. As protein: CSVSASGGASEQFF.

The V gene is TRBV30, the J gene TRBJ1-6; weak D call: TRBD1 (5 bases). Germline V lookup: CDR1 GTSNPN, CDR2 SVGIG (reference sequence). The V end was cut by 0 bases, the J end by 7 bases, with 10 bases between. CDR3 size: 14 residues. DNA of the CDR3: TGTGCCTGGAGTGTATTGGGGCCAAATTCACCCCTCCACTTT. Translation: CAWSVLGPNSPLHF.

The gene calls are TRBV5-1 and TRBJ2-1, with D tentatively TRBD1 (5 bases). The CDR3 consists of 13 residues. The V gene lost 5 bases and the J gene lost 6 bases, with 12 bases spanning the gap. Germline-derived CDR1 and CDR2 are SGHRS and YFSETQ. As DNA, the CDR3 is TGCGCCAGCAGGACCACTCAGGGCAATGAGCAGTTCTTC. Translated, it gives CASRTTQGNEQFF.

This rearrangement joins TRBV7-5 to TRBJ2-3; the tabulated D call, TRBD1, remains unverified against the DNA. TRBV7-5 is assigned pseudogene status. There are 21 residues in the CDR3. CDR3 amino acids: CVLDGTEGGHCGDRVRDTQYF. The CDR3 DNA is TGTGTCCTCGACGGGACAGAGGGCGGGCATTGTGGGGACAGGGTCAGAGATACGCAGTATTTT.

This clone showed up just a few times. The V gene is TRBV19, the J gene TRBJ1-5; D is possibly TRBD1 (5 bases). Germline V lookup: CDR1 LNHDA, CDR2 SQIVND (reference sequence). The CDR3 has 15 amino acids. V dropped 3 bases and J dropped 4 bases, with 13 bases sitting between them. In DNA, the CDR3 is TGTGCCAGTAGTATGGGAACAGGAGCTAATCAGCCCCAGCATTTT. It yields the protein CASSMGTGANQPQHF.

The rearrangement joins TRBV11-2 to TRBJ2-3, with 11 bases fitting TRBD2. Trimming took 1 base from V and 8 from J; bases not matched to a gene: 5. CDR3 length: 15 amino acids. CDR1 and CDR2 from the germline V gene are SGHAT and FQNNGV. CDR3 bases: TGTGCCAGCAGCTTAGGGACTAGCGGGTTGAGTACGCAGTATTTT. This codes for CASSLGTSGLSTQYF.

This chain joins TRBV24-1 and TRBJ2-5; 7 bases map to TRBD2. The CDR3 is 14 residues long. Trimming took 3 bases from V and 5 from J; bases not matched to a gene: 5. Germline CDR1 KGHDR, CDR2 SFDVKD. CDR3 residues: CATSDRTGGETQYF. The CDR3 DNA follows: TGTGCCACCAGTGATCGAACCGGGGGGGAGACCCAGTACTTC.